The 32 T cell receptor beta chains below all came from one sample that was sequenced in a study of OX40 agonist ivuxolimab in advanced cancers. The protocol was immunoSEQ multiplex PCR, while the TCRdb copy is restricted to in-frame clones and leaves out a portion. Of tens of thousands of clones listed, roughly nine tenths are singletons. The sample here was CD4+ or CD8+ T cells sorted from blood, taken in a trial of the OX40 agonist ivuxolimab. The origin of the receptors is an adult with an advanced solid tumor such as melanoma, head and neck, liver or kidney cancer.

The V and J genes are TRBV19 and TRBJ2-7; 8 nucleotides match TRBD2. The CDR3 spans 14 residues. Germline assignment: CDR1 LNHDA and CDR2 SQIVND (reference sequence). Trimming at V came to 6 bases and at J to 2 bases, leaving 6 bases not matched to a gene. Written as DNA, the CDR3 is TGTGCCAGTAGCCCCGGGACTAGGCCCTACGAGCAGTACTTC. Amino acids: CASSPGTRPYEQYF.

The V call is TRBV6-5, the J call TRBJ2-1; 9 bases line up with TRBD2. This CDR3 spans 15 amino acids. Trimming took 0 bases from V and 6 from J; bases not matched to a gene: 3. The germline V gene encodes CDR1 MNHEY and CDR2 SVGAGI. The CDR3 nucleotides are TGTGCCAGCAGTTACTCCGGGACTAGCCTCAATGAGCAGTTCTTC. This codes for CASSYSGTSLNEQFF.

J is TRBJ1-1 and V is TRBV4-1, with a possible D match to TRBD1 (5 bases). Germline CDR1 is MGHRA and CDR2 is YSYEKL. V was pared by 0 bases and J by 4 bases, with 15 bases between. The CDR3 spans 16 residues. CDR3 loop: CASSQESTRRGTEAFF. CDR3 in DNA: TGCGCCAGCAGCCAAGAATCCACCCGTAGGGGCACTGAAGCTTTCTTT.

V usage is TRBV14 and J usage is TRBJ2-3; the match to TRBD2 covers 9 bases. This CDR3 spans 15 amino acids. Germline V gives CDR1 SGHDN, CDR2 FVKESK. V dropped 5 bases and J dropped 5; count of bases not matched to a gene: 8. CDR3 amino acids: CASSSLAGLGDTQYF. The CDR3 bases are TGTGCCAGCAGCTCCCTAGCGGGGCTCGGAGATACGCAGTATTTT.

The chain has TRBV30 and TRBJ2-1; the D call may be TRBD1 or TRBD2 (5 bases each). CDR1 and CDR2 (germline): GTSNPN, SVGIG (reference sequence). Deletions cut 0 bases from V and 6 bases from J, with 15 bases between. This CDR3 contains 15 residues. The CDR3 nucleotides read TGTGCCTGGAGTGTACGAGGGGTCCCCGGCAATGAGCAGTTCTTC. Translation: CAWSVRGVPGNEQFF.

The chain couples TRBV7-9 to TRBJ2-5; perhaps TRBD1 as D (5 bases). The V gene's germline CDR1 is SEHNR and CDR2 FQNEAQ (reference sequence). CDR3 size: 14 residues. V dropped 1 base and J dropped 1 base, with 7 bases sitting between them. The CDR3 reads CASSLGRGQETQYF. The DNA for the CDR3 is TGTGCCAGCAGCTTAGGAAGGGGCCAAGAGACCCAGTACTTC.

This clone has a handful of counts. This rearrangement joins TRBV27 to TRBJ1-2; weak D call: TRBD1 (6 bases). The CDR3 totals 13 residues. Germline CDR1 and CDR2: MNHEY and SMNVEV (reference sequence). V shed 5 bases and J shed 5 bases, with 12 bases lying between them. DNA for the CDR3: TGTGCCAGCAGTGTTTCAGGGGCATATGGCTACACCTTC. Amino acid sequence: CASSVSGAYGYTF.

The gene calls are TRBV27 and TRBJ1-4; D might be TRBD1 (6 bases). V dropped 4 bases and J dropped 13 bases, with 19 bases sitting between them. This CDR3 is 14 amino acids long. In germline, CDR1 is MNHEY, CDR2 SMNVEV (reference sequence). CDR3: CASSSLGGREGLFF. The CDR3 nucleotides read TGTGCCAGCAGTTCTCTGGGGGGCAGGGAGGGACTGTTTTTT.

The rearrangement uses TRBV5-6 and TRBJ2-5; 8 bases line up with TRBD1. Germline CDR1 and CDR2: SGHDT and YYEEEE. The CDR3 is 12 amino acids. The ends lost 3 bases at V and 5 bases at J; junction bases unmatched: 0. CDR3 sequence: CASSWTGETQYF. The DNA for the CDR3 is TGTGCCAGCAGCTGGACAGGGGAGACCCAGTACTTC. Looking up the rest from reference TRBV5-6 and TRBJ2-5 gives the full variable domain: DAGVTQSPTHLIKTRGQQVTLRCSPKSGHDTVSWYQQALGQGPQFIFQYYEEEERQRGNFPDRFSGHQFPNYSSELNVNALLLGDSALYLCASSWTGETQYFGPGTRLLVL.

The chain links TRBV28 to TRBJ1-1; D is unclear. Germline V lookup: CDR1 MDHEN, CDR2 SYDVKM. The CDR3 length is 16 residues. V lost 7 bases and J lost 1, with 19 bases in between. CDR3 in amino acids: CASTKNRANGNTEAFF. CDR3 DNA sequence: TGTGCCAGCACCAAAAACCGGGCTAACGGGAACACTGAAGCTTTCTTT.

The J gene is TRBJ2-6, the V gene TRBV7-9, with D perhaps given as TRBD1 or TRBD2 (5 bases each). The V gene lost 5 bases and the J gene lost 0 bases, with 11 bases spanning the gap. The germline V gene has CDR1 SEHNR and CDR2 FQNEAQ (reference sequence). The CDR3 consists of 16 residues. The CDR3, as DNA: TGTGCCAGCAGCCATTCGGGGCCCTCTGGGGCCAACGTCCTGACTTTC. Its translation is CASSHSGPSGANVLTF.

This clone has a single count. This sequence joins TRBV28 and TRBJ1-4, with D unresolved. V lost 5 bases and J lost 15, with 19 bases in between. The length of the CDR3 is 13 residues. Germline V CDR1 and CDR2: MDHEN, SYDVKM. In DNA form, the CDR3 reads TGTGCCAGCAGTACCGACTCTCGCAGAGTGGTGTTTTTT. This sequence encodes CASSTDSRRVVFF.

The chain has TRBV19 and TRBJ2-1; 8 bases agree with TRBD2. The CDR3 is made up of 15 amino acids. V was clipped by 6 bases and J by 9 bases; unmatched bases: 13. CDR1 LNHDA and CDR2 SQIVND come from the germline V gene (reference sequence). The CDR3 reads CASSKSGSGQGEQFF. The DNA for the CDR3 is TGTGCCAGTAGCAAGAGCGGGAGTGGGCAGGGTGAGCAGTTCTTC.

The V and J genes are TRBV5-6 and TRBJ2-1; no clear D. The CDR3 runs to 11 residues. The germline V gene has CDR1 SGHDT and CDR2 YYEEEE. Trimming took 2 bases from V and 6 from J, leaving 3 bases between them. The CDR3 loop reads CASSFLNEQFF. The DNA of the CDR3 is TGTGCCAGCAGCTTTCTCAATGAGCAGTTCTTC.

This chain links TRBV19 with TRBJ2-3; the match to TRBD2 covers 9 bases. The CDR3 is 16 amino acids. Germline V gives CDR1 LNHDA, CDR2 SQIVND (reference sequence). Germline trimming cut 3 bases from V and 2 bases from J; bases unmatched to any gene: 6. CDR3 sequence: CASSMRLAGFTDTQYF. CDR3 bases: TGTGCCAGTAGTATGCGTCTAGCGGGATTCACAGATACGCAGTATTTT.

V gene TRBV11-2 combines with J gene TRBJ2-5; tentatively, D is TRBD2 (5 bases). This CDR3 region has 13 residues. The V gene's germline CDR1 is SGHAT and CDR2 FQNNGV. Trimming removed 0 bases at V and 9 bases at J, with 11 bases between. The CDR3 spells CASSLDRGNAQYF. DNA of the CDR3: TGTGCCAGCAGCTTAGATCGAGGGAATGCCCAGTACTTC.

V and J are TRBV19 and TRBJ1-2; possibly TRBD1 for D (5 bases). The germline CDR1 and CDR2 sequences are LNHDA and SQIVND (reference sequence). Trimming took off 6 bases at V and 4 bases at J, with 18 bases between the two ends. CDR3 length: 15 residues. The CDR3 loop is CASSPRRGRGYGYTF. Written as DNA, the CDR3 is TGTGCCAGTAGCCCTCGGAGGGGAAGAGGCTATGGCTACACCTTC.

This chain connects TRBV5-1 to TRBJ2-5; TRBD1 is a possible D gene (5 bases). Germline V gene data show CDR1 as SGHRS and CDR2 as YFSETQ. Trimming cost V 4 bases and J 7 bases, with 11 bases left between them. The CDR3 extends over 12 amino acids. CDR3 nucleotides: TGCGCCAGCAGCCTGGACACCTTGACCCAGTACTTC. Translation gives CASSLDTLTQYF.

CDR3: CSFRTGRDGYTF. In DNA form, the CDR3 reads TGCAGCTTCCGGACCGGGCGTGATGGCTACACCTTC. The V and J genes are TRBV29-1 and TRBJ1-2; D gene unclear. V was trimmed by 8 bases and J by 6 bases, leaving 16 bases between them. Germline loops: CDR1 SQVTM, CDR2 ANQGSEA. The length of the CDR3 is 12 residues. The full variable domain, with the rest looked up from reference TRBV29-1 and TRBJ1-2, is SAVISQKPSRDICQRGTSLTIQCQVDSQVTMMFWYRQQPGQSLTLIATANQGSEATYESGFVIDKFPISRPNLTFSTLTVSNMSPEDSSIYLCSFRTGRDGYTFGSGTRLTVV.

This chain links TRBV19 with TRBJ1-4; 12 bases match TRBD1. V trimming: 6 bases; J trimming: 8 bases; junction bases outside the gene matches: 4. This CDR3 is built from 14 residues. CDR1 is LNHDA, CDR2 SQIVND, per germline (reference sequence). The CDR3 DNA reads TGTGCCAGTAGCCCCGGGACAGGGGGCGAAAAACTGTTTTTT. Translated: CASSPGTGGEKLFF.

The J gene is TRBJ2-1, the V gene TRBV30, with D possibly being TRBD2 (5 bases). Germline V gene lookup returns CDR1 GTSNPN and CDR2 SVGIG (reference sequence). CDR3 length: 11 residues. V was cut by 3 bases and J by 8 bases, with 8 bases left in between. The CDR3 DNA sequence: TGTGCCTGGAGCAGAGGGCATGAGCAGTTCTTC. Translation: CAWSRGHEQFF. The variable domain in full, completed from reference TRBV30 and TRBJ2-1, reads SQTIHQWPATLVQPVGSPLSLECTVEGTSNPNLYWYRQAAGRGLQLLFYSVGIGQISSEVPQNLSASRPQDRQFILSSKKLLLSDSGFYLCAWSRGHEQFFGPGTRLTVL.

The V and J genes are TRBV28 and TRBJ2-7; tentative D call: TRBD2 (6 bases). The CDR3 runs to 14 residues. V was shortened by 4 bases and J by 1 base, with 11 bases between the two germline ends. Germline loops: CDR1 MDHEN, CDR2 SYDVKM. In nucleotides, the CDR3 is TGTGCCAGCAGTTCCCAGGGACTTTCCTACGAGCAGTACTTC. Translated, it gives CASSSQGLSYEQYF.

This rearrangement joins TRBV5-1 to TRBJ2-2, with 9 bases lining up with TRBD2. With V trimmed by 0 bases and J by 5 bases, 5 bases remained unmatched. CDR3 length: 16 residues. Germline assignment: CDR1 SGHRS and CDR2 YFSETQ. The DNA of the CDR3 is TGCGCCAGCAGCTTGGTGGCGGGAGGGCGGACCGGGGAGCTGTTTTTT. Translation gives CASSLVAGGRTGELFF.

This clone was observed once. The chain is built from TRBV30 and TRBJ1-4; 10 nucleotides agree with TRBD1. Germline V lookup: CDR1 GTSNPN, CDR2 SVGIG (reference sequence). Trimming cost V 1 base and J 4 bases; bases outside gene matches: 3. The length of the CDR3 is 15 residues. The CDR3 DNA follows: TGTGCCTGGAGTGCGGGACAGGGGATTAATGAAAAACTGTTTTTT. The encoded protein is CAWSAGQGINEKLFF.

The chain recombines TRBV28 with TRBJ1-3; TRBD1 might be the D (6 bases). CDR3 size: 16 residues. V was shortened by 8 bases and J by 0 bases, with 17 bases between the two germline ends. From germline, CDR1 is MDHEN and CDR2 SYDVKM. CDR3 amino acids: CASRGGPISSGNTIYF. CDR3 DNA: TGTGCCAGCCGCGGGGGGCCTATCTCCTCTGGAAACACCATATATTTT.

The chain links TRBV5-1 to TRBJ2-2; TRBD2 matches 10 bases. This CDR3 is built from 18 residues. V trimming: 4 bases; J trimming: 7 bases; junction bases outside the gene matches: 16. The germline CDR1 and CDR2 sequences are SGHRS and YFSETQ. The CDR3 DNA follows: TGCGCCAGCAGCCCCCGACCGTTCTCACTAGCGGGAAGCGGGGAGCTGTTTTTT. It specifies CASSPRPFSLAGSGELFF.

DNA for the CDR3: TGTGCCAGCAGGTATAGCGGGAGAACCTACAATGAGCAGTTCTTC. Translating gives CASRYSGRTYNEQFF. This chain joins TRBV25-1 and TRBJ2-1, with 9 positions matching TRBD2. The J segment lost 2 bases and the V segment lost 6 bases, leaving 5 bases of the junction unmatched. Germline CDR1 and CDR2: MGHDK and SYGVNS. The CDR3 is 15 amino acids.

This clone appeared a single time. In DNA, the CDR3 is TGTGCCATCAGCAACAGTGGAGATACGCAGTATTTT. Translation gives CAISNSGDTQYF. The V call is TRBV10-3, the J call TRBJ2-3; no clear D. Deletions cut 6 bases from V and 5 bases from J, with 9 bases between. Germline lookup yields CDR1 ENHRY and CDR2 SYGVKD. This CDR3 has 12 residues.

The chain employs TRBV11-2 and TRBJ1-4; perhaps TRBD1 as D (5 bases). The V end was cut by 3 bases, the J end by 4 bases, with 15 bases between. The CDR3 sequence is 16 residues long. Looked up from germline, CDR1 is SGHAT and CDR2 is FQNNGV. The CDR3 DNA reads as TGTGCCAGCAGCTTGGGGGGGATGCCGAGTAATGAAAAACTGTTTTTT. The encoded protein is CASSLGGMPSNEKLFF.

J is TRBJ1-5 and V is TRBV18, with D hard to call. This CDR3 is built from 13 residues. Germline CDR1 is KGHSH and CDR2 is LQKENI. V lost 1 base and J 7 bases, leaving 8 bases between the germline ends. The CDR3 region has the DNA TGTGCCAGCTCACCACACAACGACCAGCCCCAGCATTTT. The encoded protein is CASSPHNDQPQHF.

The rearrangement links TRBV5-1 to TRBJ2-3, with D tentatively TRBD2 (6 bases). V was trimmed by 8 bases and J by 1 base, leaving 11 bases between them. The CDR3 runs to 13 residues. Germline CDR1 SGHRS, CDR2 YFSETQ. CDR3 in DNA: TGCGCCAGAGGAGGGGTCTGCACAGATACGCAGTATTTT. Translated: CARGGVCTDTQYF.

The chain links TRBV6-6 to TRBJ1-1, with 8 bases aligning to TRBD1. Germline-derived CDR1 and CDR2 are MNHNY and SVGAGI (reference sequence). J was trimmed by 6 bases and V by 7 bases; bases with no gene match: 10. The CDR3 contains 14 residues. In DNA form, the CDR3 reads TGTGCCAGCACCCTGGCAGGGGGCTGGGCTGAAGCTTTCTTT. This translates into CASTLAGGWAEAFF.